This TCR beta chain comes out of a study of PD-L1 blockade in urothelial cancer. Time point in this sample: peripheral blood 6 weeks after treatment start. This clone was detected a few times. This CDR3 contains 15 residues. Germline lookup yields CDR1 SNHLY and CDR2 FYNNEI. V lost 3 bases and J lost 8; bases outside the gene matches: 7. Profiled with immunoSEQ multiplex PCR; TCRdb holds only in-frame clones, not every one. This sample has roughly 120,000 clones, with under 95% found just once. The chain joins TRBV2 to TRBJ1-5, with TRBD1 identical over 10 bases. The TCR sequence derives from a man between 60 and 75 years old with urothelial cancer. The sequenced sample was PBMCs, obtained around atezolizumab (anti-PD-L1) treatment. The CDR3 spells CASSEGTGVLEPQHF. CDR3 DNA: TGTGCCAGCAGTGAGGGGACAGGGGTGTTGGAGCCCCAGCATTTT.